These T cell receptor beta chains were read from a single sample in a study of cytomegalovirus exposure and HLA in healthy donors. Using immunoSEQ multiplex PCR, the repertoire was profiled, and TCRdb retains in-frame clones only, with some absent. The table has over 140,000 clones, 82% seen once; the top ten hold about 1.5%. The source material was PBMCs. These receptors all stem from a young man in good health and CMV-seropositive. Each CDR3 is given with its conserved first and last residue. Fields, in order: V gene, clone size, D gene, J gene, CDR3 DNA, CDR3 protein. A D gene is named only where the DNA matches it firmly. Expanded clones get a size class; other rows say once, few or many, or leave the size out.

TRBV11-2,.,.,TRBJ2-6,TGTGCCAGCAGCTTAGGACTCGAGGGAGCCAACGTCCTGACTTTC,CASSLGLEGANVLTF
TRBV28,.,TRBD2,TRBJ2-2,TGTGCCAGCAGTCTCAGGTTATTTATAGGGGGAGCGGGAGTTAGCCGAGACACCGGGGAGCTGTTTTTT,CASSLRLFIGGAGVSRDTGELFF
TRBV14,.,.,TRBJ2-1,TGTGCCAGCAGCCAACCTTCCGGGAGCTACAATGAGCAGTTCTTC,CASSQPSGSYNEQFF
TRBV7-2,.,TRBD2,TRBJ2-3,TGTGCCAGCAGCACTCAAGCGGGAAGCGCAGATACGCAGTATTTT,CASSTQAGSADTQYF
TRBV9,.,TRBD1,TRBJ2-7,TGTGCCAGCAGCGATACAGGGGGCTCCTACGAGCAGTACTTC,CASSDTGGSYEQYF
TRBV7-8,.,.,TRBJ2-1,TGTGCCAGCAGCTATGTGGGCTATGAGCAGTTCTTC,CASSYVGYEQFF
TRBV7-6,.,.,TRBJ1-3,TGTGCCAGCAGCTTAGAGGGCGGGAGCTCTGGAAACACCATATATTTT,CASSLEGGSSGNTIYF
TRBV4-1,few,.,TRBJ2-1,TGCGCCAGCAGCCAAGACAGAGGACACCAGCAGTTCTTC,CASSQDRGHQQFF
TRBV6-1,few,TRBD1,TRBJ1-5,TGTGCCAGCAGTGTAGACAGGGGGACAAATCAGCCCCAGCATTTT,CASSVDRGTNQPQHF
TRBV29-1,.,.,TRBJ1-1,TGCAGCGCCGACAGGCCCAACCTGAACACTGAAGCTTTCTTT,CSADRPNLNTEAFF
TRBV11-2,.,.,TRBJ1-1,TGTGCCAGCAGCCAATCGGGGTTCGACACTGAAGCTTTCTTT,CASSQSGFDTEAFF
TRBV6-1,.,.,TRBJ1-6,TGTGCCAGCCCGGGGAGGGTTTGGATGGATTCACCCCTCCACTTT,CASPGRVWMDSPLHF
TRBV7-8,.,.,TRBJ2-7,TGTGCCAGCAGCTTCGTCGGTTCCTACGAGCAGTACTTC,CASSFVGSYEQYF
TRBV7-9,.,.,TRBJ2-7,TGTGCCAGCAGCTCTATTCATTCCGAGCAGTACTTC,CASSSIHSEQYF
TRBV5-1,once,.,TRBJ1-5,TGCGCCAGCAGCACCACAGGTCAGCCCCAGCATTTT,CASSTTGQPQHF
TRBV7-9,.,.,TRBJ1-5,TGTGCCAGCAGCTTAGCGACGGGGACTCCCCAGCATTTT,CASSLATGTPQHF
TRBV5-1,.,TRBD1,TRBJ2-1,TGCGCCAGCAGCTCAACCCCGGGACAGGCACTTGATGAGCAGTTCTTC,CASSSTPGQALDEQFF
TRBV7-3,.,TRBD1,TRBJ2-6,TGTGCCAGCAGTCCAACAGGGGGCTCTGGGGCCAACGTCCTGACTTTC,CASSPTGGSGANVLTF
TRBV7-8,.,.,TRBJ1-1,TGTGCCAGCAGCTTCACAGGGAAAGGGACTGAAGCTTTCTTT,CASSFTGKGTEAFF
TRBV7-6,.,TRBD1,TRBJ1-1,TGTGCCAGCAGACCGCTACACCAGGGGGTTGCTGAAGCTTTCTTT,CASRPLHQGVAEAFF
TRBV18,.,TRBD1,TRBJ1-3,TGTGCCAGCTCGTGGGACAGGGCTTCCTCTGGAAACACCATATATTTT,CASSWDRASSGNTIYF
TRBV28,.,TRBD1,TRBJ2-7,TGTGCCAGCAGTTTGGGACAGGGGGTAGGCGAGCAGTACTTC,CASSLGQGVGEQYF
TRBV6-5,.,.,TRBJ1-2,TGTGCCACCCTCCGGGAGGGCCCTAACTATGGCTACACCTTC,CATLREGPNYGYTF
TRBV4-1,.,TRBD2,TRBJ2-2,TGCGCCAGCAGCCAAGCTCCCGTTTTGGGCGGGAGGAAGTCCGGGGAGCTGTTTTTT,CASSQAPVLGGRKSGELFF
TRBV6-5,.,.,TRBJ1-1,TGTGCCAGCAGCCCGAGGTCATCCGTAAGTGAAGCTTTCTTT,CASSPRSSVSEAFF
TRBV5-1,.,TRBD1,TRBJ2-1,TGCGCCAGCAGCCCAGGGACAGTAGGTAATGAGCAGTTCTTC,CASSPGTVGNEQFF
TRBV2,.,.,TRBJ1-2,TGTGCCAGCAGTGAAGATCGGCAGACTTCTTATGGCTACACCTTC,CASSEDRQTSYGYTF
TRBV28,.,.,TRBJ1-5,TGTGCCAGCAGTTTATGGGGACAAGGGGGCAATCAGCCCCAGCATTTT,CASSLWGQGGNQPQHF
TRBV19,.,TRBD2,TRBJ2-3,TGTGCCAGTAGCCCCGGGGCTAGCGGGAAAACAGATACGCAGTATTTT,CASSPGASGKTDTQYF
TRBV5-6,.,TRBD2,TRBJ2-7,TGTGCCAGCAGCTTGGGGGAACTAGCGGGAGTAAGGGGCTACGAGCAGTACTTC,CASSLGELAGVRGYEQYF
TRBV5-1,.,.,TRBJ1-6,TGCGCCAGCAGCTTAGCGGGAGATTTGGGTAATTCACCCCTCCACTTT,CASSLAGDLGNSPLHF
TRBV28,.,TRBD1,TRBJ2-7,TGTGCCAGCAGTTCTTGGACAGGGGCTCCGAACGAGCAGTACTTC,CASSSWTGAPNEQYF
TRBV7-9,.,.,TRBJ1-1,TGTGCCAGCAGCCCCCCGAGACAGGTTGAAGCTTTCTTT,CASSPPRQVEAFF